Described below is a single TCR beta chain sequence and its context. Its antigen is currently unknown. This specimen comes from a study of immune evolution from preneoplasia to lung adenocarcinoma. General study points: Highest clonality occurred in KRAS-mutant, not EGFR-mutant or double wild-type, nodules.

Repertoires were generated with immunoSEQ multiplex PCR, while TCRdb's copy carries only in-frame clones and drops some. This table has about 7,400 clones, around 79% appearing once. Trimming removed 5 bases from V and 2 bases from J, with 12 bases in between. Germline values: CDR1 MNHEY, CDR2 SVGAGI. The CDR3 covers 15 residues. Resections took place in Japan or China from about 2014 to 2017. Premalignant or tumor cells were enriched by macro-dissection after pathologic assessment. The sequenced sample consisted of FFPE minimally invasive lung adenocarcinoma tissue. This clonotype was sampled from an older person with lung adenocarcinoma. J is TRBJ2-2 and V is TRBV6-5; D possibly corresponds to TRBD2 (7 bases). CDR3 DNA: TGTGCCAGCAGTCGCCGGGGGGCAAACACCGGGGAGCTGTTTTTT. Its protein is CASSRRGANTGELFF.